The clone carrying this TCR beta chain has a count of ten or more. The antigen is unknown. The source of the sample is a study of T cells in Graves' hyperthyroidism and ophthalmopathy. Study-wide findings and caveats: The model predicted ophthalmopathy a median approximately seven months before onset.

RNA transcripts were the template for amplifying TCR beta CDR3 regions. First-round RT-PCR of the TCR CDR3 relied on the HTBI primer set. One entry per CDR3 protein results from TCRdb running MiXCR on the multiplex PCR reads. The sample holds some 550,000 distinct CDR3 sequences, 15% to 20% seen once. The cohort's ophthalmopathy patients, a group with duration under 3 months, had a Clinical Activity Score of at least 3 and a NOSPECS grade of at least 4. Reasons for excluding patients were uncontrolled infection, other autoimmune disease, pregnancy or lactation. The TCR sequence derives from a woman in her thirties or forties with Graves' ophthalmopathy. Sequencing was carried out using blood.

The DNA for the CDR3 is TGTGCCAGCAGCGCTCGGGACAGGGTTTCTGACGAGCAGTACTTC. Amino acid sequence: CASSARDRVSDEQYF. This chain uses TRBV11-1 with TRBJ2-7, with 9 bases lining up with TRBD1. The ends lost 5 bases at V and 5 bases at J; junction bases unmatched: 10. This CDR3 contains 15 residues. Germline V gene sequence: CDR1 SGHAT, CDR2 FQDESV (reference sequence).